The following is a T cell receptor (beta chain) sequence with its context. Its antigen remains unknown. TCRdb reanalysed the 5' RACE reads using MiXCR and keeps one entry per CDR3 protein. The sample lists some 130,000 distinct CDR3 sequences; around 25% were seen once. The sample comes from a study of T-cell memory formation after mild COVID-19. Notes on the study in general: CD8+ contracting clones occupied EMRA, while CD4+ ones occupied mainly CM and EM. Clones shrinking between day 15 and 85 showed a balanced CD4/CD8 split, and those that grew later tilted toward CD4+.

V lost 3 bases and J 0 bases, leaving 4 bases between the germline ends. Germline V CDR1 and CDR2: GTSNPN, SVGIG (reference sequence). CDR3 size: 12 residues. The receptor was isolated from an adult woman who had mild COVID-19 (a few samples of this study predate the infection). Cell type and time point are not known. The sample consisted of PBMCs or a T cell subset sorted from them (not recorded which). V gene TRBV30 combines with J gene TRBJ2-3, with D hard to call. CDR3 amino acids: CAWRPSTDTQYF. The CDR3 DNA sequence: TGTGCCTGGAGGCCTAGCACAGATACGCAGTATTTT.